What follows are 12 T cell receptor beta chains derived from one specimen sequenced in a study of blood T cell repertoires in COVID-19. TCRdb's copy holds only in-frame clones and misses some; the assay was immunoSEQ multiplex PCR. This sample yields around 170,000 clones, of which roughly 86% are seen a single time; roughly 2.9% belongs to the top ten. Sequencing used peripheral blood. These TCRs come from a young woman with active or convalescent COVID-19.

J is TRBJ2-5 and V is TRBV12-3 or TRBV12-4; TRBD1 aligns across 7 bases. This CDR3 has 13 amino acids. J gave up 7 bases and V 5 bases, and 7 bases lay outside the gene matches. CDR3: CASSPDRVGTQYF. CDR3 nucleotides: TGTGCCAGCAGTCCTGACAGGGTCGGGACCCAGTACTTC.

This rearrangement joins TRBV19 to TRBJ2-3; D is perhaps TRBD2 (6 bases). Germline CDR1 LNHDA, CDR2 SQIVND (reference sequence). The CDR3 has 14 amino acids. V was shortened by 4 bases and J by 2 bases, with 10 bases between the two germline ends. CDR3 sequence: CASSSRGNTDTQYF. The CDR3 DNA reads as TGTGCCAGTAGTAGTCGGGGGAACACAGATACGCAGTATTTT.

V is TRBV28 and J is TRBJ1-2, with D hard to call. The CDR3 spans 14 residues. Trimming took off 8 bases at V and 4 bases at J, with 17 bases between the two ends. Germline V lookup: CDR1 MDHEN, CDR2 SYDVKM. The CDR3 here is CASSYYREGYGYTF. The CDR3 bases are TGTGCCAGCTCCTATTACCGGGAGGGCTATGGCTACACCTTC.

The J gene is TRBJ2-2, the V gene TRBV10-3; TRBD2 agrees at 13 bases. The junction had 8 bases not matched to a gene; V was cut back by 1 base and J by 6 bases. There are 18 residues in the CDR3. Germline CDR1 is ENHRY and CDR2 is SYGVKD. Here the CDR3 DNA reads TGTGCCATCAGTGAGTTTGGACTAGCGGGAGTGGGTTCCGGGGAGCTGTTTTTT. It is translated as CAISEFGLAGVGSGELFF.

The chain employs TRBV5-1 and TRBJ1-3; no definite D call. Germline assignment: CDR1 SGHRS and CDR2 YFSETQ. Trimming left V 0 bases short and J 1 base short, with 8 bases between. The CDR3 loop spans 15 amino acids. The DNA for the CDR3 is TGCGCCAGCAGCTTGGCCGTTTCTTCTGGAAACACCATATATTTT. Translating it yields CASSLAVSSGNTIYF.

This rearrangement joins TRBV5-1 to TRBJ1-1; 7 bases match TRBD1. V lost 0 bases to trimming and J lost 5 bases; unmatched junction nucleotides: 4. The germline V gene encodes CDR1 SGHRS and CDR2 YFSETQ. The CDR3 consists of 14 residues. Here the CDR3 DNA reads TGCGCCAGCAGCTTGGGGCAGGGGGGTACTGAAGCTTTCTTT. Its protein is CASSLGQGGTEAFF.

The J gene is TRBJ2-2, the V gene TRBV9; 7 bases fit TRBD1. The V segment lost 1 base and the J segment 4 bases; nucleotides outside the gene matches: 1. Germline V lookup: CDR1 SGDLS, CDR2 YYNGEE. This CDR3 comprises 14 residues. The CDR3 DNA sequence: TGTGCCAGCAGCGTAACAGGGGCCACCGGGGAGCTGTTTTTT. Amino acid sequence: CASSVTGATGELFF.

V and J are TRBV4-1 and TRBJ1-2; D perhaps matches TRBD1 (6 bases). V was shortened by 0 bases and J by 8 bases, with 22 bases between the two germline ends. The CDR3 is 17 amino acids. Per germline, CDR1 MGHRA and CDR2 YSYEKL. CDR3 sequence reads: CASSQDPQGADPVGYTF. In DNA, the CDR3 is TGCGCCAGCAGCCAAGATCCACAGGGAGCGGACCCGGTAGGCTACACCTTC.

As to this clone: The sample carries other DNA sequences with the same CDR3. V and J are TRBV11-2 and TRBJ1-2; TRBD1 agrees at 7 bases. The V and J ends lost 5 bases and 3 bases, in that order; junction bases with no gene match: 3. The germline gives CDR1 SGHAT, CDR2 FQNNGV. The length of the CDR3 is 13 residues. The chain's CDR3 is CASSRDSYYGYTF. For the CDR3, the DNA is TGTGCCAGCAGCCGGGACAGCTACTATGGCTACACCTTC.

CDR3 sequence (DNA): TGTGCCAGCAGCCACGTGGACAGGGCGGATGAAAAACTGTTTTTT. It translates to CASSHVDRADEKLFF. This chain links TRBV2 with TRBJ1-4, with 8 nucleotides matching TRBD1. Germline CDR1 is SNHLY and CDR2 is FYNNEI. The CDR3 runs to 15 residues. The junction had 9 bases not matched to a gene; V was cut back by 6 bases and J by 6 bases.

J is TRBJ2-1 and V is TRBV28; TRBD1 might be the D (6 bases). Germline V CDR1 and CDR2: MDHEN, SYDVKM. The CDR3 sequence is 15 residues long. Trimming took off 5 bases at V and 7 bases at J, with 18 bases between the two ends. CDR3 sequence (DNA): TGTGCCAGCAGTACTAGAGGGAGAGACAGGAATGAGCAGTTCTTC. Translation gives CASSTRGRDRNEQFF.

V is TRBV19 and J is TRBJ1-2; possible D gene TRBD1, 5 bases. Trimming removed 6 bases from V and 4 bases from J, with 15 bases in between. The CDR3 length is 14 residues. The germline V gene encodes CDR1 LNHDA and CDR2 SQIVND (reference sequence). CDR3 sequence: CASRETGTLYGYTF. The DNA for the CDR3 is TGTGCCAGTAGGGAGACCGGGACTCTCTATGGCTACACCTTC.